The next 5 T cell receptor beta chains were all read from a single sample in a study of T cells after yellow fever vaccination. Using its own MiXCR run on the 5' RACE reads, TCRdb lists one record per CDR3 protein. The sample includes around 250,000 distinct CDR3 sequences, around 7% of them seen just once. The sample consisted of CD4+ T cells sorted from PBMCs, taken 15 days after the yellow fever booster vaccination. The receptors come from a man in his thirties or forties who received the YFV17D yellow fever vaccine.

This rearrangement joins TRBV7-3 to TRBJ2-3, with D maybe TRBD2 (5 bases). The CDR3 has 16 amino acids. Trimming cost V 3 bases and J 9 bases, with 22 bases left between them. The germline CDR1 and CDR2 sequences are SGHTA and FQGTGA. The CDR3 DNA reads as TGTGCCAGCAGCTTTAGTATTACGGCGGGTCCCGGAACGCAGTATTTT. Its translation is CASSFSITAGPGTQYF.

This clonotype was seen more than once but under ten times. The CDR3 here is CATSDLQGGTDTQYF. CDR3 DNA: TGTGCCACCAGTGATTTGCAGGGGGGAACAGATACGCAGTATTTT. V is TRBV24-1 and J is TRBJ2-3; D may be TRBD1 (7 bases). CDR1 KGHDR and CDR2 SFDVKD come from the germline V gene. CDR3 length equals 15 residues. Trimming shortened V by 0 bases and J by 3 bases, and 9 bases separated the two germline ends.

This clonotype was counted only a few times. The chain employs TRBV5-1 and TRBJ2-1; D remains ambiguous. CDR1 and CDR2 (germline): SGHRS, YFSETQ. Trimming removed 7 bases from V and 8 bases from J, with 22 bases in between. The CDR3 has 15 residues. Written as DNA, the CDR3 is TGCGCCAGCCGCCCCTGGATATATGGGAATGATGAGCAGTTCTTC. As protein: CASRPWIYGNDEQFF.

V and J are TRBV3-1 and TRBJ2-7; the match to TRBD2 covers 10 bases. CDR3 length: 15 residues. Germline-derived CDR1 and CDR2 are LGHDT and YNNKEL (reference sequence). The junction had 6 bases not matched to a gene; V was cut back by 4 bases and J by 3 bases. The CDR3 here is CASSRGLAEFYEQYF. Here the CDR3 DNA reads TGTGCCAGCAGCCGTGGACTAGCGGAGTTCTACGAGCAGTACTTC.

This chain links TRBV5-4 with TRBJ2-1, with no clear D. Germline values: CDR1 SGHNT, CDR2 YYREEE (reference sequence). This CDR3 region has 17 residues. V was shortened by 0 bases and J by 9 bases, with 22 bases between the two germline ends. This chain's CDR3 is CASSLGIGSTPAGEQFF. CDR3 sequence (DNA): TGTGCCAGCAGCTTGGGCATCGGTAGCACCCCCGCTGGTGAGCAGTTCTTC.